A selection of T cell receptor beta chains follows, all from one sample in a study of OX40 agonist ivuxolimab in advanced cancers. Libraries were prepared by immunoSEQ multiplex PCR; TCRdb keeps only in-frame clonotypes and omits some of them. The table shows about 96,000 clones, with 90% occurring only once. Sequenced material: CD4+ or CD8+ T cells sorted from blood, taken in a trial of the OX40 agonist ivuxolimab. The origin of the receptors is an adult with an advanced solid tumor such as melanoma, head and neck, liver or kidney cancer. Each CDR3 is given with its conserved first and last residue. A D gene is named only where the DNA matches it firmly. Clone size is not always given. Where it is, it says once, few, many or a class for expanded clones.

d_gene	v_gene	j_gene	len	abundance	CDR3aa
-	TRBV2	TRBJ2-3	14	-	CASSEGLSTDTQYF
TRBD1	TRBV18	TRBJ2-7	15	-	CASSQGQGAQNEQYF
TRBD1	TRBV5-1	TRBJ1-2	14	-	CASSPDRDRAGYTF
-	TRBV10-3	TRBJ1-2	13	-	CAISERGAGSYTF
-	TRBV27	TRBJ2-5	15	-	CASSQTSSRSETQYF
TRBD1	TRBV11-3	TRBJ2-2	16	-	CASSPRTGQNTGELFF
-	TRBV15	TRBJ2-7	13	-	CATSRDRDDEQYF
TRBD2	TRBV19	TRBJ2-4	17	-	CASSIDLASGTRNIQYF
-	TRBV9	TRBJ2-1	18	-	CASSVDPPGGSSYNEQFF
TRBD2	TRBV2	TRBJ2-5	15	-	CASNLLAGGQETQYF
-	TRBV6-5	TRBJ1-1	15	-	CASRVLDSANTEAFF
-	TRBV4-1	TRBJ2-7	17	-	CASSQAPPQGLPYEQYF
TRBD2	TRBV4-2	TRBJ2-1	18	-	CASSQDTGTSDSYNEQFF
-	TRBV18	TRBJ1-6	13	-	CASSLVENSPLHF
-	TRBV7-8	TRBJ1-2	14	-	CASSLALGREGYTF
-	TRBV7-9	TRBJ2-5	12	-	CASSLGRTRQYF
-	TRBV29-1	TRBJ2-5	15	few	CSVVPGFRYQETQYF
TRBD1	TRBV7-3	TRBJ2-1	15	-	CASSFDRGRHNEQFF
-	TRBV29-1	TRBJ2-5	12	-	CSVVSFQETQYF
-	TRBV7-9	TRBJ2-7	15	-	CASSYQGGRGYEQYF
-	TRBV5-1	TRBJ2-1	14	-	CASSQDQNYNEQFF
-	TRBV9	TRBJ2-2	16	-	CASSVGIGANTGELFF
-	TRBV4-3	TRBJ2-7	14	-	CASSQDWASSEQYF
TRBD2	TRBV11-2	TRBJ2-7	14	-	CASSLRTSGYEQYF
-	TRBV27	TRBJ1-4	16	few	CASSFPGKRVGEKLFF
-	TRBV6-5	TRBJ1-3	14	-	CASRLITGINTIYF
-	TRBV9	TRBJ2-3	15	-	CASSVVGSGTDTQYF